This T cell receptor beta chain was recorded in a study of monozygotic twins with inflammatory bowel disease. This CDR3 region has 15 residues. Germline CDR1 reads MDHEN; CDR2 reads SYDVKM. Each CDR3 protein gets one entry in TCRdb, which reprocessed the 5' RACE reads and gives no DNA. Its clone listing holds about 420,000 distinct CDR3 sequences. Blood was drawn once per donor, and each sample measured 2 to 2.5 ml. Sequenced material: blood. This chain uses TRBV28 with TRBJ2-7; TCRdb reports TRBD2, a call that lacks DNA to check it against. This receptor was obtained from a human donor with ulcerative colitis or Crohn's disease, or a healthy co-twin of an affected twin (not recorded which). The CDR3 loop is CASVLSGGLTYEQYF.